This T cell receptor beta chain originates from a study of blood T cell repertoires in COVID-19. At the level of the study: Both acute and convalescent COVID-19 samples were obtained from the United States, Italy and Spain. Sample material is recorded as cDNA or gDNA derived from T cells, B-cell-depleted T cells, or PBMCs.

Libraries were prepared by immunoSEQ multiplex PCR; TCRdb keeps only in-frame clonotypes and omits some of them. The data show more than 85,000 clones, roughly four fifths seen once. The V gene's germline CDR1 is SGDLS and CDR2 YYNGEE. V lost 3 bases and J lost 7, with 14 bases in between. The CDR3 is 15 amino acids. This chain uses TRBV9 with TRBJ1-6; D is unresolved. The sequenced material came from peripheral blood. The sequence was obtained from a woman aged 55-69 years with acute or convalescent COVID-19. The CDR3: CASSAALTENSPLHF. The CDR3 coding sequence is TGTGCCAGCAGCGCGGCCTTAACAGAGAATTCACCCCTCCACTTT. Looking up the rest from reference TRBV9 and TRBJ1-6 gives the full variable domain: DSGVTQTPKHLITATGQRVTLRCSPRSGDLSVYWYQQSLDQGLQFLIQYYNGEERAKGNILERFSAQQFPDLHSELNLSSLELGDSALYFCASSAALTENSPLHFGNGTRLTVT.